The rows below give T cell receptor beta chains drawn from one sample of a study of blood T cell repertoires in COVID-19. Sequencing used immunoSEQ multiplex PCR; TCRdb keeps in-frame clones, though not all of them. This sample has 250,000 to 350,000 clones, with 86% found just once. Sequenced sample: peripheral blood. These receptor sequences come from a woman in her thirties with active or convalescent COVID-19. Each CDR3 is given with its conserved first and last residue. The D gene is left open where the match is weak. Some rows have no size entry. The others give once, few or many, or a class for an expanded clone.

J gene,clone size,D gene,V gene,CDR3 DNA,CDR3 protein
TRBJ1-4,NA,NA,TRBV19,TGTGCCAGTAGTATGTGGGTTGGGACACCTTCAACTAATGAAAAACTGTTTTTT,CASSMWVGTPSTNEKLFF
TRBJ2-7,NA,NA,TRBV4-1,TGCGCCAGCAGCCTGACCCCTTCAGGGTCCGGGGAGCAGTACTTC,CASSLTPSGSGEQYF
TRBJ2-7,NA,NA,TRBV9,TGTGCCAGCAGCGTAGAGGGGAAAACCTACGAGCAGTACTTC,CASSVEGKTYEQYF
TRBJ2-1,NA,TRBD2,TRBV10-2,TGCGCCAGCAGTGAGGGACTAGCGGGGGGGCTCCACTACAATGAGCAGTTCTTC,CASSEGLAGGLHYNEQFF
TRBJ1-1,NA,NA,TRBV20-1,TGCAGTGCTAGTAGAGATTTTAACACTGAAGCTTTCTTT,CSASRDFNTEAFF
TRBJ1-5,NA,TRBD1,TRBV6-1,TGTGCCAGCAGTGAAGCGTTGGCAGGGGGTTATAGCAATCAGCCCCAGCATTTT,CASSEALAGGYSNQPQHF
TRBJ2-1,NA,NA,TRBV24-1,TGTGCCACCAGTGACCCGGGACTCAGCTCCTACAATGAGCAGTTCTTC,CATSDPGLSSYNEQFF
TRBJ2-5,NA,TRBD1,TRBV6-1,TGTGCCAGCAGTGAAATCCCGGGACAGGGAGCCGAGACCCAGTACTTC,CASSEIPGQGAETQYF
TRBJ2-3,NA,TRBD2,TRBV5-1,TGCGCCAGCAGCTTGGTAATGCGGGGGGGCCCGGTACATACGCAGTATTTT,CASSLVMRGGPVHTQYF
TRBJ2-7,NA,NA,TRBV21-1,TGTGCCAGCAGCAACAGGAGGTCCAGGGGGAGGACCTACGAGCAGTACTTC,CASSNRRSRGRTYEQYF
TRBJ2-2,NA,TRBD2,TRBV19,TGTGCCACACAACTAGCGGGGGCTACCGGGGAGCTGTTTTTT,CATQLAGATGELFF
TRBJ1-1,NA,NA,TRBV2,TGTGCCAGCAGGGAGGGACTAGTGAACACTGAAGCTTTCTTT,CASREGLVNTEAFF
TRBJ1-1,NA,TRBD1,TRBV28,TGTGCCAGCAGTTCCGCGGACAGGTACTTTAAAGCTTTCTTT,CASSSADRYFKAFF
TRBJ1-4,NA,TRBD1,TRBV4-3,TGCGCCAGCAGCCAGACAGGGGGAACTAATGAAAAACTGTTTTTT,CASSQTGGTNEKLFF
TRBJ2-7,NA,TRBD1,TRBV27,TGTGCCAGCAGCGCCCTAAGGACAGGGACCTACGAGCAGTACTTC,CASSALRTGTYEQYF
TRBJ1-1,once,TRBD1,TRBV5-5,TGTGCCAGCAGCTTTTCTGACAGGGGAGTGAGGAACACTGAAGCTTTCTTT,CASSFSDRGVRNTEAFF
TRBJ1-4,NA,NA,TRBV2,TGTGCCAGCAGTGCCCAGGGGACGACTAATGAAAAACTGTTTTTT,CASSAQGTTNEKLFF
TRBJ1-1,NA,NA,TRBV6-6,TGTGCCAGCAGTTATGTGGGGGGAACTGAAGCTTTCTTT,CASSYVGGTEAFF
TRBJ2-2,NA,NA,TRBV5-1,TGCGCCAGCAGCTTGGGTCCAACCGGGGAGCTGTTTTTT,CASSLGPTGELFF
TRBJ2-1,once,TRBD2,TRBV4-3,TGCGCCAGCAGCCAAGGACTAGCGACCAGCCAGATCCTCTACAATGAGCAGTTCTTC,CASSQGLATSQILYNEQFF
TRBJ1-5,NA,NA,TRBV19,TGTGCCAGTAGTAAAAAACAGGGATGGGGGCTAAATCAGCCCCAGCATTTT,CASSKKQGWGLNQPQHF
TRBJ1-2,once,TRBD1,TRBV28,TGTGCCAGCATTACAGGCGGGGCACAGGGGGACGGCTATGGCTACACCTTC,CASITGGAQGDGYGYTF
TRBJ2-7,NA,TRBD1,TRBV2,TGTGCCAGCAGTGAAGGCGGACAGGGTTCCTACGAGCAGTACTTC,CASSEGGQGSYEQYF
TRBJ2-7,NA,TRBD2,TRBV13,TGTGCCAGCAGCTTAGGCCTGCTAGCGGGGGCCCACCGGGACGAGCAGTACTTC,CASSLGLLAGAHRDEQYF
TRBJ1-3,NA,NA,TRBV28,TGTGCCAGCCAAGGGGAGGGCAGGAACACCATATATTTT,CASQGEGRNTIYF
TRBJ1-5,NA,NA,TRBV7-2,TGTGCCAGCAGCTTAGACTACAATCAGCCCCAGCATTTT,CASSLDYNQPQHF
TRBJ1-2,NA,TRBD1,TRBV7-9,TGTGCCAGCACCCTCCCCGGAGGGACAGGGCTTGGCTACACCTTC,CASTLPGGTGLGYTF
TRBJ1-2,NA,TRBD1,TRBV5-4,TGTGCCAGCAGCCCATCCCCGGGGACAGGGGGCGACTATGGCTACACCTTC,CASSPSPGTGGDYGYTF
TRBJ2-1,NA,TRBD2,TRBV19,TGTGCCAGTAGACTGACTAGCGGGCGAACGAATGAGCAGTTCTTC,CASRLTSGRTNEQFF
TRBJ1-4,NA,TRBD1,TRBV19,TGTGCCAGTAGTAGGCCCCGAGGACAGGGCCCGGAACTGTTTTTT,CASSRPRGQGPELFF
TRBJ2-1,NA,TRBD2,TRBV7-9,TGTGCCAGCAGCAGCGGGACTAGCGGTCGCAATGAGCAGTTCTTC,CASSSGTSGRNEQFF
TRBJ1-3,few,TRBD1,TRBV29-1,TGCAGCGTTGAAGACGGAAGACAGGGAGACACCATATATTTT,CSVEDGRQGDTIYF
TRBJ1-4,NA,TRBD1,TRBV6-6,TGTGCCAGCAGTTACTCTCGACAGGGGGCTAGTGAAAAACTGTTTTTT,CASSYSRQGASEKLFF
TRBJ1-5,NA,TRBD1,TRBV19,TGTGCCAGTAGTATTGGCAGGGGGGATCAGCCCCAGCATTTT,CASSIGRGDQPQHF
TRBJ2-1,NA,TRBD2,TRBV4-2,TGTGCCAGCAGCCAAGAACCGGGACTAGCGGGGGCTGCCTACAATGAGCAGTTCTTC,CASSQEPGLAGAAYNEQFF
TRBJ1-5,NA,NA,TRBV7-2,TGTGCCAGCAGCTTAGCGGGCAGGTCGAGCAATCAGCCCCAGCATTTT,CASSLAGRSSNQPQHF
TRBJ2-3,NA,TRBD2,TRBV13,TGTGCCAGCAGCCACGGACTAGCGGGGGTCTCTTCCACAGATACGCAGTATTTT,CASSHGLAGVSSTDTQYF
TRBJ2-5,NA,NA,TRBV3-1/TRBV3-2,TGTGCCAGCAGCCAAGCGTTGGGGGGTGGAGAGACCCAGTACTTC,CASSQALGGGETQYF
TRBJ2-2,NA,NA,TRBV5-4,TGTGCCAGCACGGAACAGGGTCTGGGCGGGGAGCTGTTTTTT,CASTEQGLGGELFF
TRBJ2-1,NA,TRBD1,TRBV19,TGTGCCAGTGCACGACAGGGGAAGCTAGATGAGCAGTTCTTC,CASARQGKLDEQFF
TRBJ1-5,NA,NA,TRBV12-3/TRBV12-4,TGTGCCAGCAGTTCGACAGTTCAGCCCCAGCATTTT,CASSSTVQPQHF
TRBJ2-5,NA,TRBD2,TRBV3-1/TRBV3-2,TGTGCCAGCAGCCCTACTAGCGGGGAAGAGACCCAGTACTTC,CASSPTSGEETQYF
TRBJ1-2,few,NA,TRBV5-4,TGTGCCAGCAGCTTGGGGTTAAGGACAGGCTACACCTTC,CASSLGLRTGYTF
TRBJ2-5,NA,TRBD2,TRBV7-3,TGTGCCAGCAGCTTACTAGCGGGGCCGGGGATCCAGTACTTC,CASSLLAGPGIQYF
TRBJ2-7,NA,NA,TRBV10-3,TGTGCCATCAGTGAGTCGGTCGTAGGAACAGGGCTCTACGAGCAGTACTTC,CAISESVVGTGLYEQYF
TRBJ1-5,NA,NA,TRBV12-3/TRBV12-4,TGTGCCAGCAGGGAAGACAGGAGATGGCCCCAGCATTTT,CASREDRRWPQHF
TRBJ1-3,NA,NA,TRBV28,TGTGCCAGCTGCGACAGATTAAACACCATATATTTT,CASCDRLNTIYF
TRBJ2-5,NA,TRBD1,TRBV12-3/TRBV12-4,TGTGCCAGCAGTACCGCTCAGGGGGTGACCCAGTACTTC,CASSTAQGVTQYF
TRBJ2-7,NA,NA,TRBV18,TGTGCCAGCTCACCACCCCATGCGGTTCAGGGTTCCTACGAGCAGTACTTC,CASSPPHAVQGSYEQYF
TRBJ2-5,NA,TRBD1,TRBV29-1,TGCAGCGTTGTGGGACAGGGGATCGGGGAGACCCAGTACTTC,CSVVGQGIGETQYF
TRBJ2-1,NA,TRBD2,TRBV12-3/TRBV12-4,TGTGCCAGCAGGGGACTAGCGGGGAGCCAGCAGTTCTTC,CASRGLAGSQQFF